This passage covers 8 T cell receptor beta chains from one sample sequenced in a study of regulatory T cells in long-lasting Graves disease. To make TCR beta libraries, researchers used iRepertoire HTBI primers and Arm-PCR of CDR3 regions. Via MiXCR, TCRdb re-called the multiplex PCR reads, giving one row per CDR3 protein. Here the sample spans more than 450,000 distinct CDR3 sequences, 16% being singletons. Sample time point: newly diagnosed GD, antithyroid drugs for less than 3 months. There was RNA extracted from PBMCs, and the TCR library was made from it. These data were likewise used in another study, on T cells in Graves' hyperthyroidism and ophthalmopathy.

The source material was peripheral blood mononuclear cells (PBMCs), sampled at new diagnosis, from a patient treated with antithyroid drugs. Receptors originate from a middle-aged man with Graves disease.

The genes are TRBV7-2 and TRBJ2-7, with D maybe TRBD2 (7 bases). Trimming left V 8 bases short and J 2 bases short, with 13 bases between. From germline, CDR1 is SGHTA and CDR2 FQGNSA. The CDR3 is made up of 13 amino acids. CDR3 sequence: CASGGAKTYEQYF. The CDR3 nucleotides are TGTGCCAGCGGGGGGGCAAAAACCTACGAGCAGTACTTC.

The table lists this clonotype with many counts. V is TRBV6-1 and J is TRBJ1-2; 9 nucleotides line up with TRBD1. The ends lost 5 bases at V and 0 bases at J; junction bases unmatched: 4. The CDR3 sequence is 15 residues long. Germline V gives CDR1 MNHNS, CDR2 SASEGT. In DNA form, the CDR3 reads TGTGCCAGCAGTACCCGGGACAGGGCTAACTATGGCTACACCTTC. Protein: CASSTRDRANYGYTF.

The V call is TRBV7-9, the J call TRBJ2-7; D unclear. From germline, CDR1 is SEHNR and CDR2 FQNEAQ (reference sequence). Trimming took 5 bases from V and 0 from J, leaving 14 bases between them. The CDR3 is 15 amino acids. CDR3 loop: CASSARTVSSYEQYF. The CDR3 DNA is TGTGCCAGCAGCGCCCGGACGGTAAGCTCCTACGAGCAGTACTTC.

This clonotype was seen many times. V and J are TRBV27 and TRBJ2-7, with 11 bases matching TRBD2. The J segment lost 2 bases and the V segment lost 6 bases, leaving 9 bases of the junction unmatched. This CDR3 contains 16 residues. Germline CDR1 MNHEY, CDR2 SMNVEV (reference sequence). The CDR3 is CASRGTSGPTTYEQYF. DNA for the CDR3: TGTGCCAGCAGGGGGACTAGCGGTCCAACGACCTACGAGCAGTACTTC.

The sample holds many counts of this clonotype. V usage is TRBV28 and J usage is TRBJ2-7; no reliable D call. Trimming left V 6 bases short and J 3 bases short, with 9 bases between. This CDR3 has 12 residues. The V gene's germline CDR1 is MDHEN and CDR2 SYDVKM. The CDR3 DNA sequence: TGTGCCAGCAGGTCCGTGGGCTACGAGCAGTACTTC. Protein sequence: CASRSVGYEQYF.

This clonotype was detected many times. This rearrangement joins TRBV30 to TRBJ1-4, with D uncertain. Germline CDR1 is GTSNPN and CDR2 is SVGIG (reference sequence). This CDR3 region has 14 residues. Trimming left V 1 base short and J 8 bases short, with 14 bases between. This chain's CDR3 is CAWSGPPRAEKLFF. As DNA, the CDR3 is TGTGCCTGGAGTGGGCCCCCACGGGCGGAAAAACTGTTTTTT.

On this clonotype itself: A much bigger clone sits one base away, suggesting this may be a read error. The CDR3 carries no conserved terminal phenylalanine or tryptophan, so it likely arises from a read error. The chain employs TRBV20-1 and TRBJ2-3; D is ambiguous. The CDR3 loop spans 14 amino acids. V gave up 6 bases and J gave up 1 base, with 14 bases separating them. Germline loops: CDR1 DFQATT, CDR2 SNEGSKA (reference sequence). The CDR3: CSAPTLSRTDTQYV. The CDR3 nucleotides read TGCAGTGCCCCAACCCTGTCCCGCACAGATACGCAGTATGTT.

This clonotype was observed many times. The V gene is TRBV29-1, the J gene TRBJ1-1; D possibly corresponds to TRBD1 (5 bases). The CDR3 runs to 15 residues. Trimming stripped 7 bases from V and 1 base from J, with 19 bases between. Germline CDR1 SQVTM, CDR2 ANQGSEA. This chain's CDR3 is CSAGGEVRSNTEAFF. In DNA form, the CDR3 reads TGCAGCGCTGGAGGGGAGGTGAGGTCGAACACTGAAGCTTTCTTT.